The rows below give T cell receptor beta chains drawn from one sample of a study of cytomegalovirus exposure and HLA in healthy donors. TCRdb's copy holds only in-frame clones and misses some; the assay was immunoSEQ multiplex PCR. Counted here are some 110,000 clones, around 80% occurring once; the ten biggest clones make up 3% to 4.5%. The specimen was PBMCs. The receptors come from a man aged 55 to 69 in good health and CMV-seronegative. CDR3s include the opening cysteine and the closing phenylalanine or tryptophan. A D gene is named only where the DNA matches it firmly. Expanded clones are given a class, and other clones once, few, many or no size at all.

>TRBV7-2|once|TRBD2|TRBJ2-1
TGTGCCAGCAGCTTAGAGAGCGGGGTGAATGAGCAGTTCTTC
CASSLESGVNEQFF
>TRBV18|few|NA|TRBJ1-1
TGTGCCAGCTCTCATTTTGAGGGTAGGGCTGAAGCTTTCTTT
CASSHFEGRAEAFF
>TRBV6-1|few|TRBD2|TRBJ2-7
TGTGCCAGCAGTGAAAGAGGACTAGCAACATACGAGCAGTACTTC
CASSERGLATYEQYF
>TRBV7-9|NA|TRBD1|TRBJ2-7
TGTGCCAGCAGCCAACTCGGGACAGGCTCCTACGAGCAGTACTTC
CASSQLGTGSYEQYF
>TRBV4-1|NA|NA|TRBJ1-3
TGCGCCAGCAGCCCGTCGGTCGGGTTGATCAGCTCTGGAAACACCATATATTTT
CASSPSVGLISSGNTIYF
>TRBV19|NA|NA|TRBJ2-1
TGTGCCAGTAGTACCAACGGCTACAATGAGCAGTTCTTC
CASSTNGYNEQFF
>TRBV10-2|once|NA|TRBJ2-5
TGCGCCAGCAGTGAGTCGCGGACTCGCCAAGAGACCCAGTACTTC
CASSESRTRQETQYF
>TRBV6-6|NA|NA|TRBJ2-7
TGTGCCAGCAGTTACTCAACACCCTACGAGCAGTACTTC
CASSYSTPYEQYF
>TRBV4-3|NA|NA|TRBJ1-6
TGCGCCAGCAGCCGGCAGCGGGGCTATAATTCACCCCTCCACTTT
CASSRQRGYNSPLHF
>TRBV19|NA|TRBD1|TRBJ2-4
TGTGCCAGTAGGGCGACAGGGGGAAACATTCAGTACTTC
CASRATGGNIQYF
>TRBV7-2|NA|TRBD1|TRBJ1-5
TGTGCCAGCAGCTGGGGCGGGGACAGGAGCTATCAGCCCCAGCATTTT
CASSWGGDRSYQPQHF
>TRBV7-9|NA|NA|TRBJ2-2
TGTGCCAGCAGCTTACAGGGTGTCGGGGAGCTGTTTTTT
CASSLQGVGELFF
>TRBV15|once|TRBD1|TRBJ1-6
TGTGCCACCAGCAGAACAGGGGATAATTCACCCCTCCACTTT
CATSRTGDNSPLHF
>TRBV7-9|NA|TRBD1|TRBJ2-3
TGTGCCAGCAGCTTACCCACAGAGGGACAGGGTAACACAGATACGCAGTATTTT
CASSLPTEGQGNTDTQYF
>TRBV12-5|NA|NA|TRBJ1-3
TGTGCTAGTGGCCTACAGGGATCTGGAAACACCATATATTTT
CASGLQGSGNTIYF
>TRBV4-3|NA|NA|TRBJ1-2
TGCGCCAGCAGCCAAGATCAGGGGAGGGCTGCCTATGGCTACACCTTC
CASSQDQGRAAYGYTF
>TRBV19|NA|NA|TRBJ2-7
TGTGCCAGTAGTATAGACCAGGGCCCCTACGAGCAGTACTTC
CASSIDQGPYEQYF
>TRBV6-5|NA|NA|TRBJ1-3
TGTGCCAGCAGTTACAGAGCAGGGTCTGGAAACACCATATATTTT
CASSYRAGSGNTIYF
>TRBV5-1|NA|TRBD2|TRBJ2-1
TGCGCCAGCAGCTTGGATTTGGGTAGCGGGGGGGACCAAGAGCAGTTCTTC
CASSLDLGSGGDQEQFF
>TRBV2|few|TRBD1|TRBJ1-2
TGTGCCAGCAGTTGGACAGGGGTCTATGGCTACACCTTC
CASSWTGVYGYTF
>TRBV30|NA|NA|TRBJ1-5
TGTGCCTGGAGTGAGTGGGGGGTATCCGGTAGGGGCAATCAGCCCCAGCATTTT
CAWSEWGVSGRGNQPQHF
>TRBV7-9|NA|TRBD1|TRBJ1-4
TGTGCCGGACGACAGGGGGCAGGTGAAAAACTGTTTTTT
CAGRQGAGEKLFF
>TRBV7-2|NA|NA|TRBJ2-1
TGTGCTAGCAGCTCCTCTAGATCCTACAATGAGCAGTTCTTC
CASSSSRSYNEQFF
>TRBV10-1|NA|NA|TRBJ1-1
TGCGCCAGCAGTGACAGGGCCACTGAAGCTTTCTTT
CASSDRATEAFF
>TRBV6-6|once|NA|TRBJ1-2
TGTGCCAGCAGTTCCTCAGAGAAGCTCTATGGCTACACCTTC
CASSSSEKLYGYTF
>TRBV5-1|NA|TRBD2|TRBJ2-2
TGCGCCAGCAGCTTCCTAGCGGCTAACACCGGGGAGCTGTTTTTT
CASSFLAANTGELFF
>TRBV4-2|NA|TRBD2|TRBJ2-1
TGTGCCAGCAGCCCCCCGGGACTACCTACCTCCTTGGCGTTCTTC
CASSPPGLPTSLAFF